One and the same sample provided the 8 T cell receptor beta chains below, sequenced in a study of blood T cell repertoires in COVID-19. Profiling relied on immunoSEQ multiplex PCR, and the TCRdb table lists in-frame clones only, not all of them. This table has 300,000 to 500,000 clones, around 87% appearing once. Sequencing was done on a sample of PBMCs or T cells enriched from blood (not recorded which). These receptors came from a woman aged 25 to 45 with acute COVID-19.

The chain couples TRBV24-1 to TRBJ2-7, with a possible D match to TRBD2 (6 bases). The length of the CDR3 is 13 residues. Germline V gene data show CDR1 as KGHDR and CDR2 as SFDVKD. The V end lost 4 bases, the J end lost 2 bases, and 8 bases lay between the germline ends. The CDR3, as DNA: TGTGCCACCAGTGACGGGAGTCCCTACGAGCAGTACTTC. It yields the protein CATSDGSPYEQYF.

The chain recombines TRBV2 with TRBJ1-1, with D hard to call. V was cut by 6 bases and J by 2 bases, with 16 bases left in between. This CDR3 has 15 amino acids. CDR1 is SNHLY, CDR2 FYNNEI, per germline. The CDR3 here is CASREHPVENTEAFF. Written as DNA, the CDR3 is TGTGCCAGCAGGGAACATCCGGTAGAAAACACTGAAGCTTTCTTT.

This clone appeared a few times. The V gene is TRBV4-1, the J gene TRBJ1-5, with a possible D match to TRBD1 (5 bases). This CDR3 is 17 amino acids long. Germline values: CDR1 MGHRA, CDR2 YSYEKL. The V gene lost 4 bases and the J gene lost 2 bases, with 18 bases spanning the gap. CDR3 amino acids: CASSPLAGDGGNQPQHF. In DNA, the CDR3 is TGCGCCAGCAGCCCACTAGCGGGGGACGGTGGCAATCAGCCCCAGCATTTT.

This clone has only one observation. The chain recombines TRBV7-6 with TRBJ2-1; 11 bases are shared with TRBD2. V lost 4 bases to trimming and J lost 5 bases; unmatched junction nucleotides: 4. Germline V gene sequence: CDR1 SGHVS, CDR2 FNYEAQ. The CDR3 totals 15 residues. The CDR3 DNA follows: TGTGCCAGCAGCTCCGGGACTAGCGGAAACAATGAGCAGTTCTTC. Protein: CASSSGTSGNNEQFF.

V is TRBV7-7 and J is TRBJ2-1, with 10 bases identical to TRBD1. The CDR3 is made up of 15 amino acids. Trimming took 5 bases from V and 7 from J; bases not matched to a gene: 8. Germline lookup yields CDR1 SSHAT and CDR2 FNYEAQ (reference sequence). The CDR3 coding sequence is TGTGCCAGCAGCCAGAGACAGGGGGCTGAGAATGAGCAGTTCTTC. As protein: CASSQRQGAENEQFF.

The chain recombines TRBV7-9 with TRBJ1-6; D ambiguous. Germline CDR1 is SEHNR and CDR2 is FQNEAQ (reference sequence). The CDR3 runs to 14 residues. V gave up 3 bases and J gave up 5 bases, with 8 bases separating them. The CDR3 protein is CASSFDSNNSPLHF. The CDR3 nucleotides read TGTGCCAGCAGCTTCGACTCTAATAATTCACCCCTCCACTTT.

The chain links TRBV2 to TRBJ2-7; D is ambiguous. CDR3 size: 15 residues. Trimming removed 3 bases at V and 2 bases at J, with 14 bases between. Germline values: CDR1 SNHLY, CDR2 FYNNEI. In DNA, the CDR3 is TGTGCCAGCAGTGACCCGAGACTGAGACCCTACGAGCAGTACTTC. Translation gives CASSDPRLRPYEQYF.

The chain carries TRBV7-9 and TRBJ2-1; 9 nucleotides agree with TRBD2. This CDR3 has 17 residues. V shed 4 bases and J 0 bases; nucleotides not matched to a gene: 7. Germline CDR1 reads SEHNR; CDR2 reads FQNEAQ (reference sequence). The CDR3 sequence is CASSSRVAGASYNEQFF. The CDR3 DNA reads TGTGCCAGCAGCTCCCGTGTAGCGGGGGCCTCCTACAATGAGCAGTTCTTC.